This T cell receptor (beta chain) was recovered during a study of control samples from healthy donors and cancer patients. Here immunoSEQ multiplex PCR was the method, and the copy in TCRdb shows in-frame clones only, minus some. The sample contains about 85,000 clones, 85% to 90% of which appear only once. Deletions cut 0 bases from V and 0 bases from J, with 7 bases between. The CDR3 loop spans 15 amino acids. Germline V gene data show CDR1 as SGHRS and CDR2 as YFSETQ. The V call is TRBV5-1, the J call TRBJ1-5; D gene ambiguous. Sequencing input: blood. This clonotype was sampled from a woman aged 55-69 years in good health. CDR3 in DNA: TGCGCCAGCAGCTTGGCCTTCGGTAGCAATCAGCCCCAGCATTTT. Translated, it gives CASSLAFGSNQPQHF.